This entry describes one T cell receptor beta chain. This sample was included in a study of technical replicates of blood from a handful of donors. The V end was cut by 0 bases, the J end by 2 bases, with 7 bases between. This CDR3 contains 14 residues. Germline V lookup: CDR1 SGHRS, CDR2 YFSETQ. Measured with immunoSEQ multiplex PCR; TCRdb has only the in-frame clones, and not every one. The sample includes approximately 75,000 clones, more than 90% seen only once; the top ten take 0.41%. Sequenced: T cells isolated from PBMCs. The TCR comes from a human donor in good health. The rearrangement links TRBV5-1 to TRBJ2-3; no reliable D call. The CDR3 here is CASSLDVYTDTQYF. CDR3 in DNA: TGCGCCAGCAGCTTGGACGTCTACACAGATACGCAGTATTTT.